What follows is one T cell receptor (beta chain) and its context. Assay: immunoSEQ multiplex PCR; the TCRdb copy retains only in-frame clones and omits some. The sample comprises 150,000 to 200,000 clones, just over 90% of which are singletons, and roughly 1.6% rests with the top ten. The source of the sample is a study of T cell responses to AZD1222 COVID-19 vaccine. The ends lost 6 bases at V and 2 bases at J; junction bases unmatched: 12. This CDR3 is 16 amino acids long. Germline values: CDR1 KGHSH, CDR2 LQKENI. The material was peripheral blood, obtained on day 0 of AZD1222 vaccination. The chain links TRBV18 to TRBJ2-5; TRBD1 aligns across 7 bases. The clonotype comes from an adult in good health. This CDR3 reads CASSRNRGHYQETQYF. In DNA, the CDR3 is TGTGCCAGCTCGCGGAACAGGGGCCACTATCAAGAGACCCAGTACTTC.